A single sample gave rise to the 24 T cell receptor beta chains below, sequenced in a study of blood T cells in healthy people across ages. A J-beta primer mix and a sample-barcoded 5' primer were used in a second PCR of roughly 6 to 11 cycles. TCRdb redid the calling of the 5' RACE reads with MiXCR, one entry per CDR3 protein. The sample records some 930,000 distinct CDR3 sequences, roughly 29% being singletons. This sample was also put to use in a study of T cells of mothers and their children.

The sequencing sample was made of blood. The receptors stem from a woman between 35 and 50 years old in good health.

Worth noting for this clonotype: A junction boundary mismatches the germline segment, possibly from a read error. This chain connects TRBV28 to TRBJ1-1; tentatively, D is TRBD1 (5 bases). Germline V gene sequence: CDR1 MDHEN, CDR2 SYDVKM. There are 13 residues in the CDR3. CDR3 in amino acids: CASRFPGIPEAFF. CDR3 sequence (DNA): TGCGCCAGCAGATTCCCAGGGATCCCTGAAGCTTTCTTT.

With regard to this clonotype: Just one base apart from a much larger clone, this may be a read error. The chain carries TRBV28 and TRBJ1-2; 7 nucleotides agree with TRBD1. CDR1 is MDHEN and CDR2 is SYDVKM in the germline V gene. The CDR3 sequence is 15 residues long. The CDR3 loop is CASSSPTGLDYGNTF. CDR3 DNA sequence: TGTGCCAGCAGTTCCCCGACAGGGCTCGACTATGGCAACACCTTC.

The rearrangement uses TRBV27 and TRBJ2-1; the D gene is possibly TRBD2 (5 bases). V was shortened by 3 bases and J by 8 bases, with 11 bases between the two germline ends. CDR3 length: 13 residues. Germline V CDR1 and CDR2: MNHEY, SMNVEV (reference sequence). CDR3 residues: CASSFEGWDEQFF. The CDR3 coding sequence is TGTGCCAGCAGTTTTGAGGGTTGGGATGAGCAGTTCTTC.

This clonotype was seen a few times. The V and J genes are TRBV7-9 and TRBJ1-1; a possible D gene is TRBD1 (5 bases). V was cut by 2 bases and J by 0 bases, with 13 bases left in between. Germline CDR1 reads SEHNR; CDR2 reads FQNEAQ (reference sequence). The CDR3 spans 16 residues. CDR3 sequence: CASSLTSTGLNTEAFF. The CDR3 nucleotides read TGTGCCAGCAGCTTAACAAGTACAGGCCTGAACACTGAAGCTTTCTTT.

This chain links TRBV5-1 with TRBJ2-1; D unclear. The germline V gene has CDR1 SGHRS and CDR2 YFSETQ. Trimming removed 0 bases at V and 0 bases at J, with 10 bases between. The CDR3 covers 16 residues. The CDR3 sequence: CASSLAGVYSYNEQFF. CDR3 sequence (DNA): TGCGCCAGCAGCTTGGCCGGAGTATACTCCTACAATGAGCAGTTCTTC.

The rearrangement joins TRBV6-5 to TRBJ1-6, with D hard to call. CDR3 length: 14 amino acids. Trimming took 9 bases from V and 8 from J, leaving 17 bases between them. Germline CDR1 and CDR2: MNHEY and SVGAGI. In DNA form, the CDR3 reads TGTGCCAGTCGGTTCCGTCCCAGTTATTCACCCCTCCACTTT. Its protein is CASRFRPSYSPLHF.

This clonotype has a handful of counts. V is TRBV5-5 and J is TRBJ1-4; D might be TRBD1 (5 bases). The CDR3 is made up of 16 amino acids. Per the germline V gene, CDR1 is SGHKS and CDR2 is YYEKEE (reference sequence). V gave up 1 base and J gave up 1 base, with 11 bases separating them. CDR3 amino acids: CASSLSRAGTNEKLFF. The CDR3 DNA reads TGTGCCAGCAGCTTGTCCAGGGCGGGAACTAATGAAAAACTGTTTTTT. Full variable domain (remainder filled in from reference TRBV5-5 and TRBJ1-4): DAGVTQSPTHLIKTRGQQVTLRCSPISGHKSVSWYQQVLGQGPQFIFQYYEKEERGRGNFPDRFSARQFPNYSSELNVNALLLGDSALYLCASSLSRAGTNEKLFFGSGTQLSVL.

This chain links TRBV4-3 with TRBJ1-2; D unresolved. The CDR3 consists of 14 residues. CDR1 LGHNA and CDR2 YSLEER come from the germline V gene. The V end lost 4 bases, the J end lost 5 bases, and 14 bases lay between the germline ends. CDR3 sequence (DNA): TGCGCCAGCAGCCCCTCCTCCGACCCTTATGGCTACACCTTC. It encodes CASSPSSDPYGYTF.

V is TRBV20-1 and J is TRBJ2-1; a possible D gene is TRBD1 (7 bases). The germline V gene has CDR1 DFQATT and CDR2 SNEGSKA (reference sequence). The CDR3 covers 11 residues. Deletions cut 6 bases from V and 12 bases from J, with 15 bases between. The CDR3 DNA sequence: TGCAGTGCCACCAGGGGGGATGGGCAGTTCTTC. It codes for CSATRGDGQFF.

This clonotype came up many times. CDR3 loop: CASSLSGQGEQYF. The CDR3 DNA reads TGTGCCAGCAGCTTATCCGGACAGGGGGAGCAGTACTTC. The V and J genes are TRBV13 and TRBJ2-7; 9 bases are a match to TRBD1. Per the germline V gene, CDR1 is PRHDT and CDR2 is FYEKMQ (reference sequence). J was trimmed by 7 bases and V by 2 bases; bases with no gene match: 3. This CDR3 region has 13 residues.

CDR3 sequence: CASSSPSGGTYEQYF. As DNA, the CDR3 is TGTGCCAGCAGTTCTCCTAGCGGGGGGACCTACGAGCAGTACTTC. This sequence joins TRBV28 and TRBJ2-7, with 11 bases identical to TRBD2. The CDR3 loop spans 15 amino acids. Per the germline V gene, CDR1 is MDHEN and CDR2 is SYDVKM. Trimming at V came to 4 bases and at J to 2 bases, leaving 4 bases not matched to a gene.

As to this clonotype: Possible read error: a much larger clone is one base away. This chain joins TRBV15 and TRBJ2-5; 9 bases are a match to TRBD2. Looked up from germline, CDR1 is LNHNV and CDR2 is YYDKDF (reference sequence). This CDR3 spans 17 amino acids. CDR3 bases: TGTGCCATCAGCAGAGGGGGGGCTAGCGGGGCCCAAGAGACCCAGTACTTC. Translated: CAISRGGASGAQETQYF. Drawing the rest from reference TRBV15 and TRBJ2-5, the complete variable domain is DAMVIQNPRYQVTQFGKPVTLSCSQTLNHNVMYWYQQKSSQAPKLLFHYYDKDFNNEADTPDNFQSRRPNTSFCFLDIRSPGLGDTAMYLCAISRGGASGAQETQYFGPGTRLLVL.

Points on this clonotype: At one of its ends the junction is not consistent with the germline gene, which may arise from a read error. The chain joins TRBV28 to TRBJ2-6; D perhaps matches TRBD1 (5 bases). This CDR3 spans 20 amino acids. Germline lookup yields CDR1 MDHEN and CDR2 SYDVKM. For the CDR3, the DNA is TGTGCCAGCAGTCCGCTCCGGCGAAAGCCGGCTATCTCTGGGGCCAACGTCCGGACTTTC. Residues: CASSPLRRKPAISGANVRTF. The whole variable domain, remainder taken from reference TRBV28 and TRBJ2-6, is DVKVTQSSRYLVKRTGEKVFLECVQDMDHENMFWYRQDPGLGLRLIYFSYDVKMKEKGDIPEGYSVSREKKERFSLILESASTNQTSMYLCASSPLRRKPAISGANVRTFGAGSRLTVL.

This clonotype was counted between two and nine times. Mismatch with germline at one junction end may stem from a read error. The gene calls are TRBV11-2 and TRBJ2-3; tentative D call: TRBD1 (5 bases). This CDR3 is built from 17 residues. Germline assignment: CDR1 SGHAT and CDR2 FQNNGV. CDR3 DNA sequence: TGTGTCAGCAACGAACCATTAGGGGCCACACGCACAGATACGCAGTATTTT. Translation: CVSNEPLGATRTDTQYF.

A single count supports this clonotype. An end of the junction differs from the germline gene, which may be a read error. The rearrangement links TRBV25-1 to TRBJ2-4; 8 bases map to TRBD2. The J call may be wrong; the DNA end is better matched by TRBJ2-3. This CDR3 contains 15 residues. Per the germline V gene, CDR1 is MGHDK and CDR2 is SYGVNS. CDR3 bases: TGTGCCAGCAGTGAAGTTCTAGCGGGCACAGATATGCAGTATTTT. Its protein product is CASSEVLAGTDMQYF.

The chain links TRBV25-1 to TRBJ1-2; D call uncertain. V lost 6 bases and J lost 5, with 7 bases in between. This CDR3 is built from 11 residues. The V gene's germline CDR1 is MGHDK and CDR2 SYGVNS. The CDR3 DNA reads TGTGCCAGCAGACAGCTATATGGCTACACCTTC. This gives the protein CASRQLYGYTF.

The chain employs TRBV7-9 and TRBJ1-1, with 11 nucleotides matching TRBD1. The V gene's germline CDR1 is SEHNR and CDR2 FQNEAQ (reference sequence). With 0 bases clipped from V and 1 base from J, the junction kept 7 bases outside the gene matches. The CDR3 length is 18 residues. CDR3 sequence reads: CASSLAHRGQGENTEAFF. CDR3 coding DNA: TGTGCCAGCAGCTTAGCACACAGGGGACAGGGGGAGAACACTGAAGCTTTCTTT. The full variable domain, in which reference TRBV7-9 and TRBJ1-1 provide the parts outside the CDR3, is DTGVSQNPRHKITKRGQNVTFRCDPISEHNRLYWYRQTLGQGPEFLTYFQNEAQLEKSRLLSDRFSAERPKGSFSTLEIQRTEQGDSAMYLCASSLAHRGQGENTEAFFGQGTRLTVV.

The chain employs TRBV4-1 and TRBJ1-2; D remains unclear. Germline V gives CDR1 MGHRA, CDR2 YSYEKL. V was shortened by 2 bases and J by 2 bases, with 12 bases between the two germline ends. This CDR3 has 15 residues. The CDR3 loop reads CASSQPAEQNYGYTF. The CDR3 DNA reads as TGCGCCAGCAGCCAACCCGCGGAACAGAACTATGGCTACACCTTC.

CDR3 in DNA: TGTGCCAGCAGCCGCCTCAGGGGGATCCACTATGGCTACACCTTC. Translation gives CASSRLRGIHYGYTF. The chain carries TRBV3-1 and TRBJ1-2, with 7 bases lining up with TRBD1. The CDR3 runs to 15 residues. The V gene end was trimmed by 4 bases and the J gene end by 3 bases; junction bases not matched to a gene: 8. The germline V gene has CDR1 LGHDT and CDR2 YNNKEL (reference sequence).

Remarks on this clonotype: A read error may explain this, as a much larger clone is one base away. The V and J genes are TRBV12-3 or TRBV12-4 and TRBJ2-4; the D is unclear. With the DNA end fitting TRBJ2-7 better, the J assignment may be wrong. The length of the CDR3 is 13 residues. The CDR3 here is CTSSLANSYEQYF. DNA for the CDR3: TGTACCAGCAGTTTAGCCAACTCCTACGAGCAGTACTTC.

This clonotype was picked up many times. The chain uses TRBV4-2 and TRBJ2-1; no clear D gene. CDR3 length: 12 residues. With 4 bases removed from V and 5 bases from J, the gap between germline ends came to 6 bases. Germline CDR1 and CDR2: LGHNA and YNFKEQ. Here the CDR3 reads CASSRLDNEQFF. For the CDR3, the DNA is TGTGCCAGCAGCCGCCTGGACAATGAGCAGTTCTTC.

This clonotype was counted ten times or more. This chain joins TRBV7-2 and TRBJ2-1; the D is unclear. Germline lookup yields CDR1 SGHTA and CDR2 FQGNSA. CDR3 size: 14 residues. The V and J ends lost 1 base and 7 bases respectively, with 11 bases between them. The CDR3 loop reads CASSLEARWNEQFF. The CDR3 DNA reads TGTGCCAGCAGCTTAGAGGCTAGGTGGAATGAGCAGTTCTTC.

For the CDR3, the DNA is TGCGCCAGCAGCCAAGACCAGGGGGCGGGAGAGACCCAGTACTTC. This translates into CASSQDQGAGETQYF. The chain carries TRBV4-3 and TRBJ2-4, with TRBD1 identical over 8 bases. The tail of the sequence fits TRBJ2-5 better, so the J call may be wrong. Germline-derived CDR1 and CDR2 are LGHNA and YSLEER. CDR3 length: 15 residues.

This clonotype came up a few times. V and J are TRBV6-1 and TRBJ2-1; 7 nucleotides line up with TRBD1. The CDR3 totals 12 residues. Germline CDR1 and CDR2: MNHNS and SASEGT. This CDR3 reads CASGQYNNEQFF. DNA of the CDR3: TGTGCGTCGGGACAGTATAACAATGAGCAGTTCTTC.